The rows below give T cell receptor beta chains drawn from one sample of a study of identical twins. TCRdb reprocessed the 5' RACE reads via MiXCR and lists one record per CDR3 protein. The table lists a few hundred thousand distinct CDR3 sequences, about 18% of them singletons. Sequencing was performed on naive T cells sorted from blood. All receptors come from a man aged 50 or older in good health. Both conserved end residues are part of each CDR3.

J	V	CDR3
TRBJ2-2	TRBV27	CASRASALNTGELFF
TRBJ2-1	TRBV12-3/TRBV12-4	CASSFAPRPNEQFF
TRBJ1-5	TRBV12-3/TRBV12-4	CASSLGRNRNQPQHF
TRBJ1-6	TRBV12-3/TRBV12-4	CASKGIENSPLHF
TRBJ2-7	TRBV4-2	CASSPYAEDSNYEQYF
TRBJ1-6	TRBV20-1	CSARSGDPNSPLHF
TRBJ2-2	TRBV28	CASTPGPGELFF
TRBJ2-2	TRBV5-4	CASSLGSQGATGELFF
TRBJ2-3	TRBV29-1	CSSRTSGFTDTQYF
TRBJ2-3	TRBV29-1	CSASSGGAADTQYF
TRBJ2-1	TRBV30	CAWSVGAGLGEQFF
TRBJ2-1	TRBV20-1	CSARGLDRYYNEQFF
TRBJ2-1	TRBV5-1	CASTYRDPYYNEQFF
TRBJ1-5	TRBV20-1	CSASEGHSNQPQHF
TRBJ2-7	TRBV2	CASMRTGLLYEQYF
TRBJ1-5	TRBV27	CASSSNSNQPQHF
TRBJ2-1	TRBV27	CASSFVRTNYNEQFF
TRBJ2-5	TRBV6-2/TRBV6-3	CASSYSETQETQNF
TRBJ1-1	TRBV20-1	CSAHRGFLMNTEAFF
TRBJ2-2	TRBV7-3	CASSLLAANTGELFF
TRBJ2-1	TRBV9	CASGQEGEQFF
TRBJ1-1	TRBV7-2	CASSLAQTAGQRNTEAFF
TRBJ1-5	TRBV15	CATSRDQGQPQHF
TRBJ2-7	TRBV5-1	CASSLDMGAAVEQYF
TRBJ2-5	TRBV11-2	CASSLVSSGGRETQYF
TRBJ1-1	TRBV12-3/TRBV12-4	CASSLAHRREAFF
TRBJ1-1	TRBV12-3/TRBV12-4	CASSRTGGTEAFF
TRBJ2-1	TRBV7-9	CASSPRTGRNEQLF
TRBJ2-3	TRBV9	CASSVVWGSTDTQYF
TRBJ2-2	TRBV5-1	CASSFAGENTGELFF
TRBJ1-1	TRBV5-4	CASSLVGMNTEASF
TRBJ2-2	TRBV5-6	CASSLGTGGANTGELFF
TRBJ1-5	TRBV20-1	CSARDSGRGRGLDQPQHF
TRBJ2-3	TRBV20-1	CSAVPLVMYEDTQYF
TRBJ2-1	TRBV30	CAWSATNEQFF
TRBJ2-1	TRBV7-3	CASSGTSSHNEQFF
TRBJ2-7	TRBV29-1	CSVEIPLSYEQYF
TRBJ2-1	TRBV6-1	CASSGGRLAGVIYYGEQFF
TRBJ2-5	TRBV20-1	CSARAGTSGSMGETQYF
TRBJ2-7	TRBV20-1	CSAAGTEGEQYF
TRBJ1-2	TRBV20-1	CSARVLDPGGLKTNYGYTF
TRBJ2-5	TRBV4-3	CASSQYGTSGMETQYF
TRBJ2-5	TRBV10-3	CAISEKQETQYF
TRBJ2-1	TRBV12-3/TRBV12-4	CASSFGLMGVVEQFF
TRBJ2-7	TRBV7-2	CASSRRQTLGEQYF
TRBJ1-5	TRBV7-9	CASSPAGQPQHF
TRBJ2-1	TRBV6-5	CASSYSAGSYNEQFF
TRBJ2-5	TRBV7-6	CASSPQTGYETQYF
TRBJ1-3	TRBV6-1	CASSLTGGEGNTIYF
TRBJ2-1	TRBV14	CASSRWTGLEQFF
TRBJ2-7	TRBV5-1	CASSLTGVEQYF
TRBJ2-7	TRBV11-3	CASSLGVRSSYEQYF
TRBJ2-1	TRBV20-1	CSSAQGKLHNEQFF
TRBJ2-4	TRBV7-8	CASSLVGTQNIQYF
TRBJ1-1	TRBV10-3	CAISPRQENTEAFF
TRBJ2-3	TRBV13	CASSLGRPQRTDTQYF
TRBJ2-2	TRBV7-9	CASTKGGTGELFF